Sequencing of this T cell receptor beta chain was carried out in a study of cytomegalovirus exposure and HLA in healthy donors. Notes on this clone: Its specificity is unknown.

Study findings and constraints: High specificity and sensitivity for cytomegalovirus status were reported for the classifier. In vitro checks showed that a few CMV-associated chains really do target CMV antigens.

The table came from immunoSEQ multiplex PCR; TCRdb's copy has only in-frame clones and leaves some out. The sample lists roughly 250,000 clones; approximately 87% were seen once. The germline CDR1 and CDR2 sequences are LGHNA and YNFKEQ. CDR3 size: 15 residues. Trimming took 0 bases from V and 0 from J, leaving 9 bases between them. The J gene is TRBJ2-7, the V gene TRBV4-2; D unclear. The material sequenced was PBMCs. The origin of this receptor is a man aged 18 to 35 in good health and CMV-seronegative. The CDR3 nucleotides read TGTGCCAGCAGCCAAGATCTCTCTAGCTCCTACGAGCAGTACTTC. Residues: CASSQDLSSSYEQYF.